These 6 T cell receptor beta chains were sequenced from one sample in a study of shared clonotypes between healthy human individuals. Using immunoSEQ multiplex PCR, the repertoire was profiled, and TCRdb retains in-frame clones only, with some absent. This sample has about 2.3 million clones, with 85% to 95% found just once. Specimen: naive CD4+ T cells from PBMCs. Regarding subset: CD45RA+ positively selected. The source of these receptors is a young man in good health. Some clones in this sample may be carry-over from other donors' samples.

The rearrangement joins TRBV18 to TRBJ1-1, with TRBD1 matching over 7 bases. In germline, CDR1 is KGHSH, CDR2 LQKENI. This CDR3 has 13 amino acids. Trimming at V came to 2 bases and at J to 8 bases, leaving 5 bases not matched to a gene. The CDR3 reads CASSPTDREEAFF. DNA for the CDR3: TGTGCCAGCTCACCAACCGACAGGGAAGAAGCTTTCTTT.

A note on this clone: The identical CDR3 is also encoded by other nucleotide sequences in the sample. The J gene is TRBJ2-2, the V gene TRBV18; D might be TRBD1 (7 bases). The CDR3 consists of 16 residues. The V end was cut by 1 base, the J end by 3 bases, with 12 bases between. Per germline, CDR1 KGHSH and CDR2 LQKENI. CDR3 loop: CASSPRQGGDTGELFF. Written as DNA, the CDR3 is TGTGCCAGCTCACCACGCCAGGGGGGAGACACCGGGGAGCTGTTTTTT.

V is TRBV11-1 and J is TRBJ2-7, with D perhaps assigned TRBD1 or TRBD2 (5 bases each). Per germline, CDR1 SGHAT and CDR2 FQDESV (reference sequence). The CDR3 covers 14 residues. With 5 bases removed from V and 6 bases from J, the gap between germline ends came to 17 bases. The CDR3 here is CASSPQGPGFEQYF. Here the CDR3 DNA reads TGTGCCAGCAGCCCTCAGGGCCCGGGGTTCGAGCAGTACTTC. Together with reference TRBV11-1 and TRBJ2-7, the CDR3 gives the full variable domain: EAEVAQSPRYKITEKSQAVAFWCDPISGHATLYWYRQILGQGPELLVQFQDESVVDDSQLPKDRFSAERLKGVDSTLKIQPAELGDSAMYLCASSPQGPGFEQYFGPGTRLTVT.

Concerning this clone itself: Other DNA sequences in the sample encode the same CDR3. The chain employs TRBV29-1 and TRBJ1-1, with a tentative D call TRBD1 (5 bases). Trimming took 3 bases from V and 0 from J, leaving 8 bases between them. Germline-derived CDR1 and CDR2 are SQVTM and ANQGSEA. The CDR3 contains 13 residues. CDR3 nucleotides: TGCAGCGTTGACAGACAGATGAACACTGAAGCTTTCTTT. Amino acids: CSVDRQMNTEAFF.

V and J are TRBV21-1 and TRBJ1-4; the table's D call, TRBD1, has no DNA check behind it. TRBV21-1 is flagged as a pseudogene. CDR3 length: 17 amino acids. CDR3 nucleotides: TGTGCCAGCAGCAAATGTGATTTGGGACAGGGGGGAGAAAAACTGTTTTTT. Amino acid sequence: CASSKCDLGQGGEKLFF.

This sequence joins TRBV4-1 and TRBJ2-1, with 9 bases matching TRBD2. V lost 4 bases and J lost 0; bases outside the gene matches: 16. This CDR3 is built from 20 residues. Germline V lookup: CDR1 MGHRA, CDR2 YSYEKL. CDR3 in amino acids: CASSPSRYIAGDVSYNEQFF. The DNA of the CDR3 is TGCGCCAGCAGCCCCTCACGCTACATAGCGGGAGACGTCTCCTACAATGAGCAGTTCTTC.